A single sample is the source of the 27 T cell receptor beta chains below, sequenced in a study of identical twins. TCRdb fed the 5' RACE reads into MiXCR, producing one record per CDR3 protein. The table includes 600,000 to 800,000 distinct CDR3 sequences, approximately 22% detected once. Another study also made use of these data, one on T cells expressing NK-cell markers.

Source material: PBMCs. These receptors originate from a woman younger than 30 in good health.

The V call is TRBV12-3 or TRBV12-4, the J call TRBJ2-7; D is ambiguous. V lost 6 bases and J lost 0, with 9 bases in between. The CDR3 totals 13 residues. CDR3 bases: TGTGCCAGCAGCTCAGTGAGCTCCTACGAGCAGTACTTC. Its translation is CASSSVSSYEQYF.

This clonotype was observed a few times. The genes are TRBV20-1 and TRBJ1-2; D is perhaps TRBD1 (6 bases). Per germline, CDR1 DFQATT and CDR2 SNEGSKA (reference sequence). Trimming stripped 1 base from V and 0 bases from J, with 15 bases between. The CDR3 extends over 16 amino acids. CDR3 in DNA: TGCAGTGCTAGAGCGGGCAGGGGAAACCCTAACTATGGCTACACCTTC. Protein: CSARAGRGNPNYGYTF.

This clonotype was seen a handful of times. In DNA, the CDR3 is TGCAGCACCGGGCCTCCCGGGACTAGCGGCGACAATGAGCAGTTCTTC. Its translation is CSTGPPGTSGDNEQFF. The chain uses TRBV29-1 and TRBJ2-1, with 11 bases identical to TRBD2. The CDR3 consists of 16 residues. In germline, CDR1 is SQVTM, CDR2 ANQGSEA. The junction had 14 bases not matched to a gene; V was cut back by 8 bases and J by 5 bases.

The rearrangement links TRBV18 to TRBJ2-2, with D possibly being TRBD1 or TRBD2 (5 bases each). V was pared by 3 bases and J by 0 bases, with 14 bases between. This CDR3 region has 17 residues. Per germline, CDR1 KGHSH and CDR2 LQKENI. The CDR3 nucleotides read TGTGCCAGCTCACCGGCGACCGGGACGTCGAACACCGGGGAGCTGTTTTTT. Its protein product is CASSPATGTSNTGELFF.

This clonotype was seen many times. V gene TRBV12-3 or TRBV12-4 combines with J gene TRBJ1-1; D is undetermined. This CDR3 comprises 13 residues. V was trimmed by 5 bases and J by 5 bases, leaving 12 bases between them. The chain's CDR3 is CASSPQLGTEAFF. The CDR3 nucleotides read TGTGCCAGCAGTCCCCAACTGGGGACTGAAGCTTTCTTT.

This sequence joins TRBV3-1 and TRBJ1-1, with D hard to call. Germline V CDR1 and CDR2: LGHDT, YNNKEL (reference sequence). V lost 4 bases and J 3 bases, leaving 15 bases between the germline ends. The CDR3 is made up of 15 amino acids. CDR3 amino acids: CASSPQPTVDTEAFF. In DNA form, the CDR3 reads TGTGCCAGCAGCCCCCAACCAACGGTCGACACTGAAGCTTTCTTT.

This chain joins TRBV7-3 and TRBJ2-7, with D maybe TRBD1 (5 bases). Germline V gene data show CDR1 as SGHTA and CDR2 as FQGTGA. The V end lost 5 bases, the J end lost 2 bases, and 13 bases lay between the germline ends. This CDR3 spans 14 amino acids. The DNA of the CDR3 is TGTGCCAGCAGCCGTGCGCAGGGAACCTACGAGCAGTACTTC. Encoded protein: CASSRAQGTYEQYF.

This clonotype turned up a few times. Written as DNA, the CDR3 is TGCAGTGCTAGAGCTACGGGGGGCGGTGGCTACACCTTC. It is translated as CSARATGGGGYTF. The J gene is TRBJ1-2, the V gene TRBV20-1, with a tentative D call TRBD1 (6 bases). The V gene's germline CDR1 is DFQATT and CDR2 SNEGSKA (reference sequence). This CDR3 contains 13 residues. V lost 1 base and J 7 bases, leaving 13 bases between the germline ends.

The CDR3 DNA is TGCAGTGCTAGAGAGCTTGCGATCATAGACAACTACAATGAGCAGTTCTTC. It specifies CSARELAIIDNYNEQFF. The V gene is TRBV20-1, the J gene TRBJ2-1; D is unresolved. Germline CDR1 is DFQATT and CDR2 is SNEGSKA (reference sequence). The CDR3 contains 17 residues. V dropped 0 bases and J dropped 3 bases, with 18 bases sitting between them.

This chain uses TRBV11-3 with TRBJ2-2; D may match TRBD1 or TRBD2 (5 bases each). Germline CDR1 is SGHNT and CDR2 is YENEEA. The CDR3 is 16 residues long. Trimming removed 5 bases at V and 1 base at J, with 14 bases between. The DNA of the CDR3 is TGTGCCAGCAGCCCCAGGGAGTACAGGAACACCGGGGAGCTGTTTTTT. Translation: CASSPREYRNTGELFF.

This clonotype has just a few counts. V gene TRBV20-1 combines with J gene TRBJ2-2; D unresolved. CDR1 is DFQATT, CDR2 SNEGSKA, per germline (reference sequence). The CDR3 spans 14 residues. V was pared by 3 bases and J by 2 bases, with 10 bases between. As DNA, the CDR3 is TGCAGTGCTAGGGGCAGAGGCAACACCGGGGAGCTGTTTTTT. This encodes CSARGRGNTGELFF.

The chain employs TRBV7-9 and TRBJ1-1; tentatively, D is TRBD1 (5 bases). The CDR3 extends over 14 amino acids. The V gene's germline CDR1 is SEHNR and CDR2 FQNEAQ (reference sequence). V lost 7 bases, J lost 1 base, and 13 bases lay in between. The CDR3 reads CASIAGGGNTEAFF. The DNA for the CDR3 is TGTGCCAGCATCGCTGGGGGAGGGAACACTGAAGCTTTCTTT.

This clonotype was observed at least ten times. This CDR3 is CSVRENEQYF. DNA of the CDR3: TGCAGCGTAAGGGAAAACGAGCAGTACTTC. The chain uses TRBV29-1 and TRBJ2-7; no clear D gene. The germline V and J ends were trimmed by 6 bases and 5 bases, with 8 bases remaining between them. Per germline, CDR1 SQVTM and CDR2 ANQGSEA. The CDR3 has 10 residues.

This clonotype was seen only a few times. The chain has TRBV20-1 and TRBJ2-6; D is uncertain. Trimming left V 3 bases short and J 4 bases short, with 10 bases between. The CDR3 consists of 14 residues. In germline, CDR1 is DFQATT, CDR2 SNEGSKA (reference sequence). The CDR3 here is CSASDTEGANVLTF. CDR3 DNA: TGCAGTGCTAGTGACACCGAGGGGGCCAACGTCCTGACTTTC.

The gene calls are TRBV20-1 and TRBJ2-2, with D hard to call. The germline CDR1 and CDR2 sequences are DFQATT and SNEGSKA (reference sequence). V lost 5 bases, J lost 6 bases, and 10 bases lay in between. The CDR3 loop spans 12 amino acids. CDR3 coding DNA: TGCAGTGCTGATTCTAGGGCCGGGGAGCTGTTTTTT. This translates into CSADSRAGELFF.

This clonotype has only a few counts. The CDR3 nucleotides read TGTGCCAGCAGGCTACTTAAGAACACTGAAGCTTTCTTT. The encoded protein is CASRLLKNTEAFF. The chain has TRBV7-8 and TRBJ1-1; no clear D gene. Looked up from germline, CDR1 is SGHVS and CDR2 is FQNEAQ. The CDR3 has 13 amino acids. V was shortened by 6 bases and J by 1 base, with 9 bases between the two germline ends.

This clonotype was counted at least ten times. This chain joins TRBV20-1 and TRBJ2-1; 7 bases map to TRBD2. Germline V CDR1 and CDR2: DFQATT, SNEGSKA (reference sequence). V lost 6 bases and J lost 7; bases outside the gene matches: 3. The CDR3 length is 11 residues. The CDR3 DNA sequence: TGCAGTGCACGACTAGCTAATGAGCAGTTCTTC. It translates to CSARLANEQFF.

This rearrangement joins TRBV5-5 to TRBJ2-6; the D is unclear. Germline values: CDR1 SGHKS, CDR2 YYEKEE (reference sequence). V dropped 5 bases and J dropped 0 bases, with 9 bases sitting between them. The CDR3 length is 15 residues. CDR3 protein: CASSRLASGANVLTF. CDR3 nucleotide sequence: TGTGCCAGCAGTCGGCTGGCCTCTGGGGCCAACGTCCTGACTTTC.

In its sample, this clonotype was seen many times. This rearrangement joins TRBV7-2 to TRBJ2-5; TRBD1 aligns across 7 bases. V lost 5 bases, J lost 2 bases, and 5 bases stayed unmatched. The CDR3 has 14 residues. Germline values: CDR1 SGHTA, CDR2 FQGNSA. CDR3 DNA: TGTGCCAGCAGCCCTCGGACAGGTCAAGAGACCCAGTACTTC. The encoded protein is CASSPRTGQETQYF. The full variable domain, rest sourced from reference TRBV7-2 and TRBJ2-5, is GAGVSQSPSNKVTEKGKDVELRCDPISGHTALYWYRQSLGQGLEFLIYFQGNSAPDKSGLPSDRFSAERTGGSVSTLTIQRTQQEDSAVYLCASSPRTGQETQYFGPGTRLLVL.

V and J are TRBV12-3 or TRBV12-4 and TRBJ2-7; D unclear. The CDR3 consists of 12 residues. The V and J ends lost 1 base and 7 bases respectively, with 8 bases between them. CDR3 DNA sequence: TGTGCCAGCAGTTTAGGAGACGAGGAGCAGTACTTC. This gives the protein CASSLGDEEQYF.

The CDR3 region is CSALDRGADTQYF. Written as DNA, the CDR3 is TGCAGTGCTCTGGACAGGGGAGCAGATACGCAGTATTTT. This rearrangement joins TRBV20-1 to TRBJ2-3; 9 nucleotides match TRBD1. Germline CDR1 and CDR2: DFQATT and SNEGSKA (reference sequence). V shed 5 bases, J shed 4 bases, and the junction held 4 bases outside the gene matches. The CDR3 covers 13 residues.

The chain joins TRBV4-3 to TRBJ2-5, with 9 bases lining up with TRBD1. Germline-derived CDR1 and CDR2 are LGHNA and YSLEER. The length of the CDR3 is 15 residues. Germline trimming cut 2 bases from V and 4 bases from J; bases unmatched to any gene: 5. In DNA form, the CDR3 reads TGCGCCAGCAGCCAAACGGGACAGGGAGGAGAGACCCAGTACTTC. It encodes CASSQTGQGGETQYF.

For the CDR3, the DNA is TGTGCCAGCAGCCCCTTTAGTGGGACAGGGGGACGGGGCTACACCTTC. Amino acids: CASSPFSGTGGRGYTF. The J gene is TRBJ1-2, the V gene TRBV7-2, with 11 bases lining up with TRBD1. Looked up from germline, CDR1 is SGHTA and CDR2 is FQGNSA. With 5 bases clipped from V and 8 bases from J, the junction kept 13 bases outside the gene matches. The CDR3 has 16 residues.

This clonotype turned up a few times. The chain joins TRBV14 to TRBJ2-1, with 7 bases matching TRBD2. The CDR3 runs to 15 residues. V shed 3 bases and J 6 bases; nucleotides not matched to a gene: 8. Germline lookup yields CDR1 SGHDN and CDR2 FVKESK. This CDR3 is CASSHYRTRVNEQFF. Here the CDR3 DNA reads TGTGCCAGCAGCCATTACAGGACTAGAGTCAATGAGCAGTTCTTC.

This clonotype was found a few times. This chain links TRBV5-1 with TRBJ1-4, with D possibly being TRBD1 (5 bases). The CDR3 loop spans 15 amino acids. Germline CDR1 reads SGHRS; CDR2 reads YFSETQ. Trimming removed 1 base at V and 7 bases at J, with 14 bases between. The CDR3 sequence: CASSLIEGGGEKLFF. Here the CDR3 DNA reads TGCGCCAGCAGCTTGATCGAAGGTGGGGGTGAAAAACTGTTTTTT.

The table lists this clonotype with many counts. The chain joins TRBV12-3 or TRBV12-4 to TRBJ2-3; TRBD2 agrees at 12 bases. V shed 5 bases and J 5 bases; nucleotides not matched to a gene: 5. CDR3 length: 15 amino acids. The CDR3 DNA follows: TGTGCCAGCAGTCCTAGCGGGGGGGCTAGAGATACGCAGTATTTT. Its translation: CASSPSGGARDTQYF.

This rearrangement joins TRBV25-1 to TRBJ2-1; the D gene is possibly TRBD1 (5 bases). The V and J ends lost 2 bases and 7 bases respectively, with 12 bases between them. Per germline, CDR1 MGHDK and CDR2 SYGVNS. This CDR3 is built from 14 residues. This chain's CDR3 is CASSETWPGNEQFF. The CDR3 nucleotides read TGTGCCAGCAGTGAAACGTGGCCAGGGAATGAGCAGTTCTTC.